A single sample gave rise to the 18 T cell receptor beta chains below, sequenced in a study of Ad26.COV2.S vaccination and SARS-CoV-2 variants. Using immunoSEQ multiplex PCR, the repertoire was profiled, and TCRdb retains in-frame clones only, with some absent. The data contain about 180,000 clones, around 88% of them singletons. The sample consisted of peripheral blood, taken after recovery from COVID-19. The receptors were sampled from a human donor who had recovered from COVID-19.

The chain joins TRBV10-1 to TRBJ2-5, with D perhaps given as TRBD1 or TRBD2 (5 bases each). V lost 2 bases and J 5 bases, leaving 18 bases between the germline ends. Germline lookup yields CDR1 WNHNN and CDR2 SYGVQD (reference sequence). This CDR3 has 16 residues. This chain's CDR3 is CASSEGRYQEGETQYF. CDR3 DNA: TGCGCCAGCAGTGAGGGGCGCTATCAAGAGGGGGAGACCCAGTACTTC.

The chain recombines TRBV5-7 with TRBJ1-6, with a weak D call TRBD1 (6 bases). TRBV5-7 is an open reading frame whose function is uncertain. The length of the CDR3 is 17 residues. V gave up 5 bases and J gave up 4 bases, with 19 bases separating them. The CDR3 protein is CASRDSRKGPYNSPLHF. The CDR3 DNA sequence: TGTGCCAGCAGGGACAGCCGTAAAGGTCCTTATAATTCACCCCTCCACTTT.

This chain uses TRBV18 with TRBJ2-7, with TRBD1 as a possible D gene (5 bases). The V end lost 3 bases, the J end lost 3 bases, and 12 bases lay between the germline ends. CDR1 and CDR2 from the germline V gene are KGHSH and LQKENI. The CDR3 is made up of 14 amino acids. Here the CDR3 reads CASSPLDRHYEQYF. The CDR3 nucleotides are TGTGCCAGCTCACCTTTAGACAGACACTACGAGCAGTACTTC.

The chain recombines TRBV7-8 with TRBJ1-5; possibly TRBD1 for D (5 bases). The CDR3 is 15 residues long. Germline V gene lookup returns CDR1 SGHVS and CDR2 FQNEAQ. V shed 0 bases and J shed 1 base, with 7 bases lying between them. CDR3 loop: CASSLAGASNQPQHF. CDR3 in DNA: TGTGCCAGCAGCTTAGCTGGGGCGAGCAATCAGCCCCAGCATTTT.

The rearrangement joins TRBV2 to TRBJ2-2, with TRBD1 as a possible D gene (6 bases). V dropped 6 bases and J dropped 0 bases, with 11 bases sitting between them. CDR1 is SNHLY and CDR2 is FYNNEI in the germline V gene. This CDR3 has 15 residues. CDR3 region: CASRREGANTGELFF. Written as DNA, the CDR3 is TGTGCCAGCAGGAGAGAGGGGGCGAACACCGGGGAGCTGTTTTTT. The entire variable domain, with the rest obtained from reference TRBV2 and TRBJ2-2, is as follows: EPEVTQTPSHQVTQMGQEVILRCVPISNHLYFYWYRQILGQKVEFLVSFYNNEISEKSEIFDDQFSVERPDGSNFTLKIRSTKLEDSAMYFCASRREGANTGELFFGEGSRLTVL.

This clone has a single count. The chain carries TRBV27 and TRBJ2-7; 11 bases agree with TRBD2. This CDR3 has 16 residues. Trimming took 0 bases from V and 4 from J; bases not matched to a gene: 5. Germline CDR1 is MNHEY and CDR2 is SMNVEV (reference sequence). The CDR3: CASSLSLSSGRYEQYF. The CDR3 nucleotides are TGTGCCAGCAGTTTATCGTTGTCTAGCGGGAGGTACGAGCAGTACTTC.

CDR3 amino acids: CSVGLFGRYGYEQYF. The CDR3 DNA is TGCAGCGTTGGATTGTTCGGGAGGTACGGTTACGAGCAGTACTTC. This chain connects TRBV29-1 to TRBJ2-7, with TRBD2 matching over 7 bases. Germline V lookup: CDR1 SQVTM, CDR2 ANQGSEA. V trimming: 4 bases; J trimming: 4 bases; junction bases outside the gene matches: 13. The CDR3 is 15 residues long.

The chain is built from TRBV29-1 and TRBJ2-1; 9 nucleotides align to TRBD2. Trimming cost V 7 bases and J 3 bases; bases outside gene matches: 4. The CDR3 has 13 amino acids. CDR1 and CDR2 (germline): SQVTM, ANQGSEA. The CDR3: CSASGGLYNEQFF. The CDR3 DNA is TGCAGCGCCAGCGGGGGGCTCTACAATGAGCAGTTCTTC.

The V gene is TRBV5-6, the J gene TRBJ2-7; 7 positions match TRBD2. CDR1 is SGHDT and CDR2 is YYEEEE in the germline V gene. Trimming cost V 3 bases and J 3 bases; bases outside gene matches: 9. The CDR3 is 15 residues long. The CDR3 region has the DNA TGTGCCAGCAGCTGGGGGGGGACGCAAGTCTACGAGCAGTACTTC. It encodes CASSWGGTQVYEQYF.

This chain connects TRBV5-4 to TRBJ1-1; TRBD1 aligns across 7 bases. The CDR3 is 13 residues long. Germline V gene lookup returns CDR1 SGHNT and CDR2 YYREEE (reference sequence). Trimming cost V 0 bases and J 7 bases; bases outside gene matches: 3. The CDR3 DNA reads TGTGCCAGCAGCTTGGGGGGACAGCTTGAAGCTTTCTTT. Residues: CASSLGGQLEAFF.

The gene calls are TRBV9 and TRBJ2-5, with TRBD2 matching over 9 bases. V shed 3 bases and J 1 base; nucleotides not matched to a gene: 4. Germline CDR1 is SGDLS and CDR2 is YYNGEE. The CDR3 loop spans 15 amino acids. In DNA form, the CDR3 reads TGTGCCAGCAGCGGGGGACTAGCTTTCCAAGAGACCCAGTACTTC. Amino acids: CASSGGLAFQETQYF.

This rearrangement joins TRBV2 to TRBJ1-2; D is perhaps TRBD1 (5 bases). In germline, CDR1 is SNHLY, CDR2 FYNNEI. The CDR3 consists of 12 residues. Trimming removed 6 bases at V and 8 bases at J, with 13 bases between. The CDR3 DNA reads TGTGCCAGCAGCCGAGGGGAGGGGGGCTACACCTTC. As protein: CASSRGEGGYTF.

This clone showed up just once. V is TRBV30 and J is TRBJ1-2, with D perhaps TRBD1 (6 bases). CDR1 and CDR2 from the germline V gene are GTSNPN and SVGIG (reference sequence). The length of the CDR3 is 11 residues. V lost 3 bases, J lost 7 bases, and 9 bases lay in between. Here the CDR3 reads CAWSPGAGYTF. DNA for the CDR3: TGTGCCTGGAGCCCGGGGGCTGGCTACACCTTC.

The rearrangement joins TRBV7-2 to TRBJ2-7; 8 nucleotides agree with TRBD1. The germline V gene encodes CDR1 SGHTA and CDR2 FQGNSA. The CDR3 contains 17 residues. V trimming: 5 bases; J trimming: 2 bases; junction bases outside the gene matches: 14. CDR3 in amino acids: CASSHSGTGDPTYEQYF. The CDR3 DNA reads TGTGCCAGCAGCCATTCCGGGACAGGAGATCCTACCTACGAGCAGTACTTC.

The chain couples TRBV11-2 to TRBJ1-1; D is perhaps TRBD1 (5 bases). Germline lookup yields CDR1 SGHAT and CDR2 FQNNGV. The germline V and J ends were trimmed by 0 bases and 6 bases, with 14 bases remaining between them. The CDR3 extends over 15 amino acids. The CDR3 loop is CASSLEAGRRAEAFF. Here the CDR3 DNA reads TGTGCCAGCAGCTTAGAGGCAGGGAGGAGAGCTGAAGCTTTCTTT.

The V and J genes are TRBV6-5 and TRBJ1-1; possible D gene TRBD1, 5 bases. The CDR3 extends over 14 amino acids. Germline lookup yields CDR1 MNHEY and CDR2 SVGAGI. V was trimmed by 7 bases and J by 4 bases, leaving 16 bases between them. The CDR3 nucleotides are TGTGCCAGCATTTCCTTAGACGGGGCCACTGAAGCTTTCTTT. Protein product: CASISLDGATEAFF.

This clone was seen a single time. Here the CDR3 DNA reads TGTGCCAGCACTTCACCCCATGGCTACACCTTC. Protein product: CASTSPHGYTF. J is TRBJ1-2 and V is TRBV28, with unresolved D. The germline V and J ends were trimmed by 7 bases and 6 bases, with 9 bases remaining between them. CDR1 and CDR2 (germline): MDHEN, SYDVKM. CDR3 size: 11 residues.

The chain links TRBV4-2 to TRBJ2-5; 8 positions agree with TRBD1. Trimming cost V 0 bases and J 5 bases; bases outside gene matches: 2. The germline CDR1 and CDR2 sequences are LGHNA and YNFKEQ. There are 14 residues in the CDR3. CDR3 region: CASSQDRGHETQYF. The CDR3 coding sequence is TGTGCCAGCAGCCAAGACAGGGGGCATGAGACCCAGTACTTC.